The clone carrying this T cell receptor (beta chain) has only one observation. Its matching antigen is unknown. V was clipped by 6 bases and J by 4 bases, with 12 bases between them. In germline, CDR1 is MNHNY, CDR2 SVGAGI (reference sequence). The CDR3 is 14 amino acids. Time point given: week 35, safety follow-up. The investigators gave 300 ug of mutant IDH1 20-mer peptide in each vaccine dose, together with topical imiquimod. Eight vaccine injections were given to patients in weeks 1, 3, 5, 7, 11, 15, 19 and 23. The method was immunoSEQ multiplex PCR; TCRdb's version includes in-frame clones alone and lacks a portion of them. The data show 65,000 to 85,000 clones, around nine tenths seen once. This sample was included in a study of a mutant IDH1 vaccine in newly diagnosed glioma. Overall study: Following radiotherapy alone, or alongside temozolomide cycles, vaccination was started after an interval of 4-6 weeks. It was radiotherapy, temozolomide, or both that patients received previously, with most receiving both. General study points: Researchers report vaccine-induced immune responses in 93.3% of patients.

The TCR comes from a man aged 30 to 45 with glioma. The sample in question was PBMCs, obtained from a glioma patient whose treatment included an IDH1 peptide vaccine. The V and J genes are TRBV6-6 and TRBJ2-2; D might be TRBD1 (6 bases). The CDR3 DNA is TGTGCCAGCAGGTACAGGGTAGGCACCGGGGAGCTGTTTTTT. Translation: CASRYRVGTGELFF.